These T cell receptor beta chains were read from a single sample in a study of shared clonotypes between healthy human individuals. Clones were read by immunoSEQ multiplex PCR, and TCRdb kept only the in-frame ones, dropping some. The sample has about 1,500,000 clones, roughly 95% seen once; the top ten hold roughly 1.1%. The material sequenced was naive CD4+ T cells sorted from blood. The receptors stem from a man aged 25-45 years in good health. Both conserved end residues are part of each CDR3. The D gene is left open where the match is weak. Only part of the rows carry a size: once, few, many, or a class if the clone is expanded.

v_call	j_call	d_call	clone_size	cdr3_aa	cdr3_nt
TRBV6-1	TRBJ1-5	TRBD1	-	CASSSRGQPQHF	TGTGCCAGCAGCAGCAGGGGGCAGCCCCAGCATTTT
TRBV5-1	TRBJ1-1	-	-	CASSLGSGNTEAFF	TGCGCCAGCAGCTTAGGGTCAGGGAACACTGAAGCTTTCTTT
TRBV5-1	TRBJ2-5	-	-	CASSSPLANQETQYF	TGCGCCAGCAGCTCCCCCCTAGCGAACCAAGAGACCCAGTACTTC
TRBV5-1	TRBJ1-1	-	-	CASSKGVNTEAFF	TGCGCCAGCAGCAAGGGGGTGAACACTGAAGCTTTCTTT
TRBV5-1	TRBJ2-7	TRBD1	-	CASSSGQGYEQYF	TGCGCCAGCAGCTCGGGACAGGGCTACGAGCAGTACTTC
TRBV28	TRBJ2-7	-	-	CASSLGGSRPQYF	TGTGCCAGCAGTTTAGGAGGGAGTAGACCCCAGTACTTC
TRBV28	TRBJ2-5	TRBD1	-	CASRTLQGYQETQYF	TGTGCCAGCAGAACATTACAGGGGTACCAAGAGACCCAGTACTTC
TRBV28	TRBJ1-5	TRBD1	-	CASSLTGINQPQHF	TGTGCCAGCAGTTTGACAGGGATTAATCAGCCCCAGCATTTT
TRBV29-1	TRBJ2-5	-	-	CSSGPGAGETQYF	TGCAGCTCCGGGCCAGGGGCAGGGGAGACCCAGTACTTC
TRBV27	TRBJ2-7	-	-	CASSPYCLKQYF	TGTGCCAGCAGTCCCTACTGCTTAAAGCAGTACTTC
TRBV19	TRBJ2-7	TRBD2	-	CASSTRTSDNEQYF	TGTGCCAGTAGTACACGGACTAGCGACAACGAGCAGTACTTC
TRBV6-4	TRBJ2-2	-	-	CASSVSSGPTGELFF	TGTGCCAGCAGTGTCTCGAGCGGGCCCACCGGGGAGCTGTTTTTT
TRBV2	TRBJ1-1	-	-	CASKDETSAFF	TGTGCCAGCAAGGACGAGACGTCAGCTTTCTTT
TRBV29-1	TRBJ1-2	-	-	CSAVDKAAIGYTF	TGCAGCGCCGTTGACAAAGCCGCTATTGGCTACACCTTC
TRBV5-1	TRBJ2-1	TRBD2	-	CASSLELAGGWNEQFF	TGCGCCAGCAGCTTGGAACTAGCGGGAGGTTGGAATGAGCAGTTCTTC
TRBV7-3	TRBJ2-7	-	-	CASSPQPLTGSYEQYF	TGTGCCAGCAGCCCCCAGCCATTGACAGGATCCTACGAGCAGTACTTC
TRBV15	TRBJ2-1	-	-	CATSTTGGGTEQFF	TGTGCCACCAGCACAACTGGAGGAGGGACTGAGCAGTTCTTC
TRBV9	TRBJ2-5	TRBD2	-	CASSGGPPLAGEETQYF	TGTGCCAGCAGCGGAGGACCCCCCCTAGCGGGAGAAGAGACCCAGTACTTC
TRBV7-2	TRBJ2-7	-	-	CASSFTGTPDYEQYF	TGTGCCAGCAGTTTTACAGGGACCCCTGACTACGAGCAGTACTTC
TRBV5-1	TRBJ2-7	-	-	CASSLGTSSSYEQYF	TGCGCCAGCAGCTTGGGGACTTCCAGCTCCTACGAGCAGTACTTC
TRBV6-6	TRBJ2-2	-	-	CASSSRPLNTGELFF	TGTGCCAGCAGTTCCCGCCCGTTGAACACCGGGGAGCTGTTTTTT
TRBV10-3	TRBJ2-3	-	-	CAISDGGSSTDTQYF	TGTGCCATCAGTGACGGCGGCTCTAGCACAGATACGCAGTATTTT
TRBV5-4	TRBJ2-2	TRBD2	-	CASSLGGRALTGELFF	TGTGCCAGCAGCTTGGGCGGGAGAGCCCTAACCGGGGAGCTGTTTTTT
TRBV18	TRBJ1-1	-	-	CASSPPGRYTEAFF	TGTGCCAGCTCACCACCGGGAAGATACACTGAAGCTTTCTTT
TRBV18	TRBJ2-7	-	-	CASSQRHREQYF	TGTGCCAGCTCACAGAGACACCGCGAGCAGTACTTC
TRBV6-5	TRBJ2-7	-	-	CASSYGLPDSEQYF	TGTGCCAGCAGTTACGGTTTGCCAGACAGCGAGCAGTACTTC
TRBV18	TRBJ2-1	TRBD1	-	CASSTKQGPYNEQFF	TGTGCCAGCTCAACTAAACAGGGGCCCTACAATGAGCAGTTCTTC
TRBV7-9	TRBJ1-5	-	-	CASSLVGNNQPQHF	TGTGCCAGCAGCTTAGTAGGGAACAATCAGCCCCAGCATTTT
TRBV5-1	TRBJ2-1	TRBD1	-	CASSLTRDRGSGEQFF	TGCGCCAGCAGCTTGACCCGGGACAGGGGGAGTGGTGAGCAGTTCTTC
TRBV5-4	TRBJ2-5	-	-	CASSLLETQYF	TGTGCCAGCAGCTTGTTGGAGACCCAGTACTTC
TRBV5-8	TRBJ2-1	TRBD2	-	CASSTTRTSGRELRNEQFF	TGTGCCAGCAGCACAACAAGGACTAGCGGGAGGGAACTACGGAATGAGCAGTTCTTC
TRBV18	TRBJ1-2	-	-	CASSPLGSSYGYTF	TGTGCCAGCTCACCACTGGGCAGCTCCTATGGCTACACCTTC
TRBV7-6	TRBJ2-7	TRBD1	-	CASSLATGETYEQYF	TGTGCCAGCAGCTTAGCAACAGGGGAGACCTACGAGCAGTACTTC
TRBV14	TRBJ2-7	TRBD1	-	CASSVGQGYFHSYEQYF	TGTGCCAGCAGCGTGGGACAGGGATACTTTCACTCCTACGAGCAGTACTTC
TRBV6-5	TRBJ2-7	-	-	CASSSGGLSGSYEQYF	TGTGCCAGCAGTTCCGGGGGGCTCTCCGGCTCCTACGAGCAGTACTTC
TRBV2	TRBJ2-2	-	-	CASIRVGELFF	TGTGCCAGCATCCGGGTCGGGGAGCTGTTTTTT
TRBV4-1	TRBJ2-7	-	-	CASSQEGGLTYEQYF	TGCGCCAGCAGCCAAGAGGGGGGATTGACCTACGAGCAGTACTTC
TRBV5-1	TRBJ2-1	TRBD2	-	CASSPGLVTYNEQFF	TGCGCCAGCAGCCCGGGACTAGTTACCTACAATGAGCAGTTCTTC
TRBV25-1	TRBJ2-3	-	-	CASSDDRPSPYTDTQYF	TGTGCCAGCAGTGACGACCGGCCTAGCCCATACACAGATACGCAGTATTTT
TRBV5-5	TRBJ1-5	-	-	CASSLVAWSNQPQHF	TGTGCCAGCAGCTTGGTCGCATGGAGCAATCAGCCCCAGCATTTT
TRBV7-9	TRBJ2-1	TRBD1	-	CASSLDRDRDYNEQFF	TGTGCCAGCAGCTTAGACCGGGACAGGGATTACAATGAGCAGTTCTTC
TRBV6-1	TRBJ1-4	-	-	CASNEGSTNEKLFF	TGTGCCAGCAACGAGGGCTCAACTAATGAAAAACTGTTTTTT
TRBV28	TRBJ2-7	TRBD1	few	CASSPGQSYEQYF	TGTGCCAGCAGTCCGGGACAGTCCTACGAGCAGTACTTC
TRBV18	TRBJ2-2	TRBD1	-	CASSPKNPTGQSLGNTGELFF	TGTGCCAGCTCACCTAAAAACCCTACGGGACAGTCATTGGGGAACACCGGGGAGCTGTTTTTT
TRBV28	TRBJ2-1	-	-	CASSSWTDYNEQFF	TGTGCCAGCAGTTCATGGACTGATTACAATGAGCAGTTCTTC
TRBV28	TRBJ2-2	-	-	CASTEGRGSGELFF	TGTGCCAGCACAGAGGGACGAGGTTCCGGGGAGCTGTTTTTT
TRBV5-1	TRBJ2-1	TRBD2	-	CASSLVAGLSYNEQFF	TGCGCCAGCAGCTTAGTAGCGGGATTGTCCTACAATGAGCAGTTCTTC